The clone carrying this T cell receptor beta chain showed up many times. Its antigen is not known. This sample was included in a study of response to subunit inactivated influenza vaccine. One entry per CDR3 protein results from TCRdb running MiXCR on the RT-PCR reads. This sample has over 400,000 distinct CDR3 sequences; approximately 9.9% occur once, and the top ten carry about 12%. V shed 6 bases and J 0 bases; nucleotides not matched to a gene: 13. Germline V gene data show CDR1 as SQVTM and CDR2 as ANQGSEA. The CDR3 contains 16 residues. Points from the study as a whole: That few new T cells are recruited by each seasonal influenza vaccination was the authors' suggestion.

Source: PBMCs from blood, taken about 40 days after vaccination. The chain links TRBV29-1 to TRBJ2-5; 7 positions agree with TRBD2. The sequence was obtained from a middle-aged man who received an inactivated influenza vaccine. CDR3 sequence: CSVTPRGLRYQETQYF. For the CDR3, the DNA is TGCAGCGTGACCCCTCGGGGACTACGATACCAAGAGACCCAGTACTTC.